This T cell receptor (beta chain) was identified during a study of blood T cell repertoires in COVID-19. Overall study context: The analysed material was cDNA or gDNA that came from T cells, B-cell-depleted T cells, or PBMCs.

Seattle's enrolled individuals joined amid active infection and were then monitored longitudinally. Original data processing: Scientists estimated how many nucleated cells there were by amplifying reference gene primers. The table came from immunoSEQ multiplex PCR; TCRdb's copy has only in-frame clones and leaves some out. V and J calls and clone size are those listed in that table; D and trimming were worked out from the DNA. Of roughly 54,000 clones in the sample, just under 90% were seen once. Between the trimmed V and J ends, which lost 5 bases and 7 bases, there was a span of 12 bases. This CDR3 comprises 13 residues.

Sequenced material: peripheral blood. The chain joins TRBV12-3 or TRBV12-4 to TRBJ1-5; D is perhaps TRBD1 (5 bases). This clonotype was sampled from an older woman with COVID-19, enrolled during active disease. In DNA, the CDR3 is TGTGCCAGCAGTCGGGACTGGGGACAGCCCCAGCATTTT. Amino acid sequence: CASSRDWGQPQHF.